Here is one T cell receptor beta chain with its context. This specimen belongs to a study of blood T cell repertoires in COVID-19. Whole-study context: There were acute and convalescent COVID-19 samples, and they came from the United States, Italy and Spain. In each case, the material was cDNA or gDNA derived from T cells, B-cell-depleted T cells, or PBMCs.

The CDR3 is made up of 12 amino acids. The V gene lost 7 bases and the J gene lost 9 bases, with 13 bases spanning the gap. Germline CDR1 is MGHDK and CDR2 is SYGVNS. Authors' analysis steps: Quantification of nucleated cells was approximated via reference gene primer amplification. The repertoire was sequenced with immunoSEQ multiplex PCR; TCRdb's copy has only in-frame clones and lacks some. V and J calls and clone size are as listed in that table; D and trimming were resolved from the DNA. The profile shows 250,000 or so clones, approximately 84% of them singletons. The source of this sequence is a woman over 75 with acute or convalescent COVID-19. The chain uses TRBV25-1 and TRBJ2-1, with D maybe TRBD1 (6 bases). Material for sequencing was peripheral blood. CDR3 bases: TGTGCCAGCACCAGTGGGGGCGGTGAGCAGTTCTTC. Protein: CASTSGGGEQFF. Full variable domain (rest looked up from reference TRBV25-1 and TRBJ2-1): EADIYQTPRYLVIGTGKKITLECSQTMGHDKMYWYQQDPGMELHLIHYSYGVNSTEKGDLSSESTVSRIRTEHFPLTLESARPSHTSQYLCASTSGGGEQFFGPGTRLTVL.